Included here is one T cell receptor (beta chain) sequence, with context. It has no known antigen specificity. Base quality data are lacking; no much larger clone is found one base away. TCRbeta CDR3 regions were amplified from genomic DNA using the immunoSEQ Assay, a bias-controlled multiplex PCR. In the original analysis: The number of nucleated cells in each sample was estimated by amplification of reference gene primers within the assay. To quantify the absolute abundance of each unique TCRbeta CDR3 rearrangement, sequence reads were collapsed and filtered. For each sample, productive Simpson clonality was calculated by taking the square root of Simpson's diversity index across productive rearrangements. The immuneACCESS repertoire file appears here via TCRdb, limited to in-frame rearrangements. These files lack a portion of the clones; in checked studies, under half of the deficit traces to unresolved V genes, and the cause of the others is not known. That table furnishes V, J and clone size, whereas the DNA furnished D and trimming. This sample is represented by roughly 130,000 clones; 84% of them were singletons. 12% of the sample belongs to the ten largest clones.

This sample is part of a study of blood T cell repertoires in COVID-19 (dated by TCRdb to 2018 to 2020). About the study as a whole: Samples from collaborators originated in the United States, Italy and Spain and spanned both the acute and convalescent phases of COVID-19. Where available, HLA class I and class II types were obtained from metadata supplied by the sample provider rather than from assay-based typing. The samples were drawn from the first 160 participants of the ongoing ImmuneRACE study and from more than 1,000 subjects provided by 6 global collaborators. Nearly every sample came with metadata listing a de-identified subject ID, COVID-19 status, age in years and sex. Subjects who had been exposed to COVID-19, were actively infected with it, or had recovered from it provided the deeply sampled blood TCRbeta repertoires that made up the dataset. The material from the prospective study consisted of cDNA or gDNA derived from T cells, B-cell-depleted T cells, or PBMCs. The repertoires were released in a freely available public database meant as a resource for research on the immune response to SARS-CoV-2. What the research found in general, with its limitations: How much clinical and demographic metadata was included differed by source and by participant, and the metadata was provided uncurated.

Whole blood was collected in K2EDTA tubes by collaborating institutions according to the institutions' own protocols. For TCRbeta analysis, collaborators shipped samples as frozen whole blood, isolated PBMCs, or DNA extracted from either of those sample types. Based on the germline V gene, the CDR1 and CDR2 sequences are SGHTS and YDEGEE. V was cut back by 0 bases and J by 1 base, leaving a gap of 9 bases between them. From its cysteine to its phenylalanine, the CDR3 spans 15 amino acids. The sequence is cut down to CDR3 DNA, 45 bases in frame from base 1. This TCR came from a woman aged 55-70 years with acute or convalescent COVID-19. Material: peripheral blood. Recombination linked TRBV5-8 to TRBJ2-3; the D gene cannot be resolved reliably. The nucleotide sequence is TGTGCCAGCAGCTTGGGGGCAATAGGCACAGATACGCAGTATTTT. Its coded protein is CASSLGAIGTDTQYF.